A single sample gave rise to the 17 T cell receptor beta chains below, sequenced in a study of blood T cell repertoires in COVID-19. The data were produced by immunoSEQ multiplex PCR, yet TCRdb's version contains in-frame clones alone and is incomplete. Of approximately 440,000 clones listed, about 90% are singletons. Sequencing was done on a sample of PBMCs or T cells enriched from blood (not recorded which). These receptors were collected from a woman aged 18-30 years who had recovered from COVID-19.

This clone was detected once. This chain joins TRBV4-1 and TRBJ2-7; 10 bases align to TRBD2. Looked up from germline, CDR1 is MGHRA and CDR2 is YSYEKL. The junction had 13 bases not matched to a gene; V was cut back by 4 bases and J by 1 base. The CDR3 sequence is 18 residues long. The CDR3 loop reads CASSPWTSGRKLSYEQYF. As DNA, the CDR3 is TGCGCCAGCAGCCCTTGGACTAGCGGTAGGAAACTGTCCTACGAGCAGTACTTC.

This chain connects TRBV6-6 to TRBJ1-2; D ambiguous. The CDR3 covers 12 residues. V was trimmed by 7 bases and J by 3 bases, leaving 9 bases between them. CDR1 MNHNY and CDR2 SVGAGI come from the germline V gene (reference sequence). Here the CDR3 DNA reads TGTGCCAGCAAGGAGGTTGACTATGGCTACACCTTC. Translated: CASKEVDYGYTF.

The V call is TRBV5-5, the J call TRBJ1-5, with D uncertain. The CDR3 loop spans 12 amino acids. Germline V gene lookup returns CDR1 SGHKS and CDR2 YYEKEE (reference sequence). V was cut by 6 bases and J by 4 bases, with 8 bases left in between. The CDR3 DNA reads TGTGCCAGCAACACGGGAAATCAGCCCCAGCATTTT. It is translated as CASNTGNQPQHF.

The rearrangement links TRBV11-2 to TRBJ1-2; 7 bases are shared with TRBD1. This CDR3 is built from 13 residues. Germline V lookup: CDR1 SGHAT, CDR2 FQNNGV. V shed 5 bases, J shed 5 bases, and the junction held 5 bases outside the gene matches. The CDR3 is CASSATGFYGYTF. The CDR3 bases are TGTGCCAGCAGCGCGACAGGGTTTTATGGCTACACCTTC.

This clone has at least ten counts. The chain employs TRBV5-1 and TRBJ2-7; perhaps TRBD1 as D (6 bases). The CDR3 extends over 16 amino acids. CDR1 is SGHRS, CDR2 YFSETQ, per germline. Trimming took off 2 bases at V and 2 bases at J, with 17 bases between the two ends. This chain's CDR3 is CASSLTHLGTTYEQYF. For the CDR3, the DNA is TGCGCCAGCAGCTTAACTCACCTCGGGACAACCTACGAGCAGTACTTC.

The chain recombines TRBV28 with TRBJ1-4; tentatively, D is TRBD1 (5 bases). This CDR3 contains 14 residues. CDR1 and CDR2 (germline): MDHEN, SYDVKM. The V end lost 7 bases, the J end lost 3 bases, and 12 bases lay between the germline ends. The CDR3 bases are TGTGCCAGCACGAACGGGGGGGCTAATGAAAAACTGTTTTTT. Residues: CASTNGGANEKLFF.

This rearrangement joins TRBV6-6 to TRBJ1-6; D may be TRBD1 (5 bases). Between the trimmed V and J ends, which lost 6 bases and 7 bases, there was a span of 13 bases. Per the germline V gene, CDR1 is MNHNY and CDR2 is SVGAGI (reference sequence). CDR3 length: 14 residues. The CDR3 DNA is TGTGCCAGCAGCGCGACAGACTCCAATTCACCCCTCCACTTT. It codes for CASSATDSNSPLHF.

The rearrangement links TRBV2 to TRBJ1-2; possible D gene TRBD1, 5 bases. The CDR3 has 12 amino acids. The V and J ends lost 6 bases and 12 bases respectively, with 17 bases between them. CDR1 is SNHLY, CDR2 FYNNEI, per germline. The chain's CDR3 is CASRYDSSPDTF. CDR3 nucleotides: TGTGCCAGCAGGTACGACAGCTCCCCAGACACCTTC. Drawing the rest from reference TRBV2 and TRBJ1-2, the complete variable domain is EPEVTQTPSHQVTQMGQEVILRCVPISNHLYFYWYRQILGQKVEFLVSFYNNEISEKSEIFDDQFSVERPDGSNFTLKIRSTKLEDSAMYFCASRYDSSPDTFGSGTRLTVV.

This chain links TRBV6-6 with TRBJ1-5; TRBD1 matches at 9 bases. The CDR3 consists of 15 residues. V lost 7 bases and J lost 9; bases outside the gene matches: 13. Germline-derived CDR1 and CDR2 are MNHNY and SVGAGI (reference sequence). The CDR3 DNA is TGTGCCAGCACTCCAGGGACAGGGAGGGGAGGGCCCCAGCATTTT. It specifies CASTPGTGRGGPQHF.

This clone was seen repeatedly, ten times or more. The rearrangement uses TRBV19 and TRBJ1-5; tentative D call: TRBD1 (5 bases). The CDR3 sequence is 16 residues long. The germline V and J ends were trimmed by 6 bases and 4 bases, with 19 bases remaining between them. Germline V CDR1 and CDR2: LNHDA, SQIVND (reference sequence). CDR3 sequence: CASSPSGLKGNQPQHF. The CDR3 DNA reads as TGTGCCAGTAGCCCCTCAGGGCTAAAAGGAAATCAGCCCCAGCATTTT.

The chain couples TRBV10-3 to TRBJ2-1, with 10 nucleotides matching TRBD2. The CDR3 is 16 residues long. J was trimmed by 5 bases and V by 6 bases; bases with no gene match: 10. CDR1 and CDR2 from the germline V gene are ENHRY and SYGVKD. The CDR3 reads CAISTPTSGSDNEQFF. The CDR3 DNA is TGTGCCATCAGCACCCCGACTAGCGGGTCTGACAATGAGCAGTTCTTC.

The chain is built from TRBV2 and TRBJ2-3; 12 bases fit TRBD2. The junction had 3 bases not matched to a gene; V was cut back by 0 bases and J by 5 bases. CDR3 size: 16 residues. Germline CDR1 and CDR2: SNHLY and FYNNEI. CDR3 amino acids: CASSEALAGGLDTQYF. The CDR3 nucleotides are TGTGCCAGCAGTGAAGCGCTAGCGGGGGGGTTAGATACGCAGTATTTT.

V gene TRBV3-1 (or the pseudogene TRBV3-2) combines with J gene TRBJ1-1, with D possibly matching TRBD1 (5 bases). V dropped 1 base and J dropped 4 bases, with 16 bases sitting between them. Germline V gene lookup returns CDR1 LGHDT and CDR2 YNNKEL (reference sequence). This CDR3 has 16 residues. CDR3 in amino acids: CASSQVWGRYGTEAFF. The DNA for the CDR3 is TGTGCCAGCAGCCAAGTTTGGGGGAGGTACGGCACTGAAGCTTTCTTT.

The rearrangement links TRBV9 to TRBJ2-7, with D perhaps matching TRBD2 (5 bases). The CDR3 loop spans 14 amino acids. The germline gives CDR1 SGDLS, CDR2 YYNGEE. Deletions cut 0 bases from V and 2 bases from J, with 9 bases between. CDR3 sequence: CASSVGGSPYEQYF. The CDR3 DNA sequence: TGTGCCAGCAGCGTAGGAGGGAGCCCCTACGAGCAGTACTTC.

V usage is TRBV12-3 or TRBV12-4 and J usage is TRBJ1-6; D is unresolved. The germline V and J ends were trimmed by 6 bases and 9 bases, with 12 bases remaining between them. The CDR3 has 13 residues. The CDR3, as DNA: TGTGCCAGCAGCCGTGGGAGCGTTTCACCCCTCCACTTT. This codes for CASSRGSVSPLHF.

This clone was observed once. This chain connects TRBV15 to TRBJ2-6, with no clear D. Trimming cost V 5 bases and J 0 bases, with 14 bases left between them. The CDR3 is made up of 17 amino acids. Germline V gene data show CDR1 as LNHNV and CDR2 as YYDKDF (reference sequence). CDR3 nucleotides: TGTGCCACCAGCCGACATACACTTCTCTCTGGGGCCAACGTCCTGACTTTC. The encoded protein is CATSRHTLLSGANVLTF.

In DNA form, the CDR3 reads TGTGCCAGCAGCCCGGGGGGGGCCATCTCCTACGAGCAGTACTTC. As protein: CASSPGGAISYEQYF. The chain joins TRBV3-1 (or the pseudogene TRBV3-2) to TRBJ2-7; 8 nucleotides match TRBD2. The CDR3 spans 15 residues. CDR1 LGHDT and CDR2 YNNKEL come from the germline V gene (reference sequence). The V and J ends lost 4 bases and 0 bases, in that order; junction bases with no gene match: 5.